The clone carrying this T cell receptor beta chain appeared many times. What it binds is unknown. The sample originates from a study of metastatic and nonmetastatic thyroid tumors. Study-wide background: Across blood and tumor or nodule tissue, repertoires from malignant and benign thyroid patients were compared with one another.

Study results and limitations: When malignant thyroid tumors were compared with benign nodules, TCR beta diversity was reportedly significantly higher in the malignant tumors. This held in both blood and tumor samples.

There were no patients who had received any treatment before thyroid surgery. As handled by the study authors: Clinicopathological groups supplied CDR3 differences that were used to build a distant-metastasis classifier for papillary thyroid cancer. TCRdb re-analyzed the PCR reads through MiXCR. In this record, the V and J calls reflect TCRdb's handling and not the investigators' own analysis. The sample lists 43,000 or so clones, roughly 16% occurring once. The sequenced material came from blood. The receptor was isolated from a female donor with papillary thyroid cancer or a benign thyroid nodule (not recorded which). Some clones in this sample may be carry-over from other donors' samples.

CDR3 protein: CASSRQGVTEAFF. The CDR3 bases are TGTGCCAGCAGTCGACAGGGAGTGACTGAAGCTTTCTTT. The chain has TRBV6-1 and TRBJ1-1, with 7 bases lining up with TRBD1. The V and J ends lost 5 bases and 5 bases, in that order; junction bases with no gene match: 5. CDR3 length: 13 residues. The germline V gene encodes CDR1 MNHNS and CDR2 SASEGT.